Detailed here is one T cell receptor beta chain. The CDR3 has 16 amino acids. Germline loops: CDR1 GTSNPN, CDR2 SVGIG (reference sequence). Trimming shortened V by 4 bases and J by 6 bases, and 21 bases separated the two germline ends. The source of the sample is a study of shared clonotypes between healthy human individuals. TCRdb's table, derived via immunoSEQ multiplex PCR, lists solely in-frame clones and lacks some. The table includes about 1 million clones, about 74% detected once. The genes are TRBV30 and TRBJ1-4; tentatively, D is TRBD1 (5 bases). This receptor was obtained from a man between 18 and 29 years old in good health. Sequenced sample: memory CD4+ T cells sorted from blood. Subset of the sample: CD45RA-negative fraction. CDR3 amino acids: CAWNSPAGGVDEKLFF. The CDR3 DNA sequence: TGTGCCTGGAATTCTCCGGCGGGGGGGGTGGATGAAAAACTGTTTTTT. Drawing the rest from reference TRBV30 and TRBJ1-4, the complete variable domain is SQTIHQWPATLVQPVGSPLSLECTVEGTSNPNLYWYRQAAGRGLQLLFYSVGIGQISSEVPQNLSASRPQDRQFILSSKKLLLSDSGFYLCAWNSPAGGVDEKLFFGSGTQLSVL.